This TCR beta chain was recovered during a study of shared clonotypes between healthy human individuals. Regarding the study as a whole: The naive CD4 repertoires of a handful of donors were compared, and approximately 4.5% of clonotypes were shared. Relative to clonotypes present in all four donors, those not shared had lower generation probabilities. Large sequencing depth failed to make sorted-subset sequencing complete, rarefaction showed.

Every subset had its genomic DNA shared out evenly among several immunoSEQ plates. Profiled with immunoSEQ multiplex PCR; TCRdb holds only in-frame clones, not every one. This repertoire shows more than 2 million clones, roughly 95% found once; its top ten account for roughly 1.7%. Terminally differentiated effector memory CD45RA+ cells were excluded by CCR7 positive selection of CD45RO-negative cells. The germline V gene has CDR1 SGDLS and CDR2 YYNGEE. V lost 3 bases, J lost 5 bases, and 8 bases stayed unmatched. The CDR3 contains 16 residues. Details on this clone: Its antigen is currently unknown.

The clonotype comes from a man younger than 30 in good health. Some clones in this sample may be carry-over from other donors' samples. The source material was naive CD8+ T cells from PBMCs. The V gene is TRBV9, the J gene TRBJ2-2, with TRBD1 matching 9 bases. For the CDR3, the DNA is TGTGCCAGCAGCGCGGGACAGGGTATAATGACCGGGGAGCTGTTTTTT. Residues: CASSAGQGIMTGELFF.